The sequence of this T cell receptor (beta chain) was determined in a study of immune heterogeneity within non-small cell lung tumors. Study-level background: Squamous cell carcinomas accounted for 4 of the tumors, non-squamous carcinomas for around 10, and 1 was not otherwise specified.

As to this clonotype: Its antigen is unidentified. At one of its ends the junction is not consistent with the germline gene, which may arise from a read error.

Findings and limits, study-wide: For local T-cell clonality, the correlation with local tumor mutational burden was moderate but significant (R approximately 0.34). The study found identical dominant CDR3 beta clonotypes recurring across tumor sites within a patient, alongside site-unique high-frequency clones. Some T-cell receptor beta clonotypes occurred at high frequency. These high-frequency clonotypes were largely distinct between individual patients.

Bulk tumor genomic DNA was the template, and each sample received roughly 590 ng. Several biopsies were collected from each primary tumor during surgery. They were spaced as far apart as possible within the tumor mass. The cohort was untreated, with newly diagnosed non-small cell lung cancer undergoing curative surgery. The TCR beta CDR3 region underwent multiplex PCR amplification with 32 V and 13 J primers. TCRdb independently ran MiXCR on the multiplex PCR reads; one entry per CDR3 protein. The sample includes around 30,000 distinct CDR3 sequences, about 30% of them seen just once. This CDR3 is built from 14 residues. In germline, CDR1 is SGDLS, CDR2 YYNGEE.

Source material: lung tumor tissue. The V and J genes are TRBV9 and TRBJ1-2, with D unresolved. This TCR derives from a man between 35 and 55 years old with non-small cell lung cancer. CDR3 protein: CDSSVDNMPRAYTF. CDR3 in DNA: TGTGACAGCAGCGTAGATAACATGCCTAGAGCCTACACCTTC.